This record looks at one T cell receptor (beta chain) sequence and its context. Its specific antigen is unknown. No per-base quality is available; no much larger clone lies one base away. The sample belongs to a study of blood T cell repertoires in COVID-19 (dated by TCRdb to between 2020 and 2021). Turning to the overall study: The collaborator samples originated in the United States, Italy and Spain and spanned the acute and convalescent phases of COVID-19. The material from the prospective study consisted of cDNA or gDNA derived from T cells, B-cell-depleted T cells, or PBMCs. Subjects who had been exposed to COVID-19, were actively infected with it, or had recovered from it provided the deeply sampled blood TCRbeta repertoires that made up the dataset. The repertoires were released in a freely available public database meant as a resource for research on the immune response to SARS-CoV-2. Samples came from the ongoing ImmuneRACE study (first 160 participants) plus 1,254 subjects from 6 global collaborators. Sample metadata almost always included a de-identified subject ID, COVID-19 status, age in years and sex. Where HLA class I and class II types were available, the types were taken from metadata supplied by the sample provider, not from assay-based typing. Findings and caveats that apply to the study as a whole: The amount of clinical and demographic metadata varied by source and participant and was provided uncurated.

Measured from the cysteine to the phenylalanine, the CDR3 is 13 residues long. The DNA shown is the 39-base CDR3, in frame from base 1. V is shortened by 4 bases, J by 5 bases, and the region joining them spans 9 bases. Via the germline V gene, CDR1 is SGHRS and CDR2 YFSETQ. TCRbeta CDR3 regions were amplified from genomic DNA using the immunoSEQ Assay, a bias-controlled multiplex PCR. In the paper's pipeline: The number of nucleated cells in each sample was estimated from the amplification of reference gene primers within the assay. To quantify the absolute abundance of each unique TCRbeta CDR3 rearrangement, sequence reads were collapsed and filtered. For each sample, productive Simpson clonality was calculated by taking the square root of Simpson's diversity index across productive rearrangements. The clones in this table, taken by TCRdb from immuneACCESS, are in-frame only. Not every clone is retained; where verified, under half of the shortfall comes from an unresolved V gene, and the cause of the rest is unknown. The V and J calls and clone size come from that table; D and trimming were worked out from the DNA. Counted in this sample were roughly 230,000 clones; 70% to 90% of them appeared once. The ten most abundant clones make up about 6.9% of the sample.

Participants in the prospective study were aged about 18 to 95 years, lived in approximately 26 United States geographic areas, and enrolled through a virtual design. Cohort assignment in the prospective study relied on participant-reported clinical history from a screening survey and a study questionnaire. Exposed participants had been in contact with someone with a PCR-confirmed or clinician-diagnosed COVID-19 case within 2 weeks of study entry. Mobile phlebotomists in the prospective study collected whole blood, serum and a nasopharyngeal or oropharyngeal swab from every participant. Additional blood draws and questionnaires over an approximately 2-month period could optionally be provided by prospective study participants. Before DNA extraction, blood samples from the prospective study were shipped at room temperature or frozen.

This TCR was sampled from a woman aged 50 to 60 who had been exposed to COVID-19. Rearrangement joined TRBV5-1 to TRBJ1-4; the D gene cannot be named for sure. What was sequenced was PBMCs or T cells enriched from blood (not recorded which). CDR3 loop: CASSRSVNEKLFF. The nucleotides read TGCGCCAGCAGCCGGAGTGTCAATGAAAAACTGTTTTTT.